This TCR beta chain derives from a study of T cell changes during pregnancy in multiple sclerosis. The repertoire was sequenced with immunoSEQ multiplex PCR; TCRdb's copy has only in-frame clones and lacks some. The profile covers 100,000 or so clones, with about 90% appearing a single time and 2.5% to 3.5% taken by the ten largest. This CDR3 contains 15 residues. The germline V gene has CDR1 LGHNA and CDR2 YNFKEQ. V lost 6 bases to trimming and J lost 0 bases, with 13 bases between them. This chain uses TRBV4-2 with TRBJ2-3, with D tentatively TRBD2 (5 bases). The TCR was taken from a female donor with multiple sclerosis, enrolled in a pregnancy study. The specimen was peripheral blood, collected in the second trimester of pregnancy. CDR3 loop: CASRGAAPSTDTQYF. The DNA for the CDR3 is TGTGCCAGCAGGGGAGCGGCCCCTAGCACAGATACGCAGTATTTT.